The present T cell receptor (beta chain) was sequenced within a study of blood T cells in healthy people across ages. Whole-study findings and limits: Any conclusive comparison of naive versus antigen-experienced cells was prevented by using unsorted PBMCs. Higher diversity and more naive CD4+ cells were features of long-lived donors, compared to aged donors.

This clonotype was observed a few times. Its antigen remains unknown. Deletions cut 1 base from V and 5 bases from J, with 12 bases between. The CDR3 runs to 14 residues. The germline gives CDR1 SEHNR, CDR2 FQNEAQ (reference sequence). Next came a second PCR, run for about 6 to 12 cycles, which used a sample-barcoded 5' primer along with a J-beta primer mix. TCRdb re-derived calls from the 5' RACE reads in MiXCR, one entry per CDR3 protein. This table holds over 750,000 distinct CDR3 sequences, about 25% found once. PBMCs were isolated at a quantity of at least 7 million per sample. These data are also associated with another study on T cells of mothers and their children. In that study: Per child, around 2.7 million TCR beta CDR3 reads were obtained, against over 8.5 million per mother.

The chain carries TRBV7-9 and TRBJ2-7; no firm D call. Sequenced sample: blood. The clonotype comes from a boy aged 10-17 years in good health. DNA of the CDR3: TGTGCCAGCAGCTTAGTTACACAAGCGCACGAGCAGTACTTC. Translating gives CASSLVTQAHEQYF.